The entry below gives a single T cell receptor (beta chain) sequence along with its context. Its antigen is unknown. CD45RO-negative, CCR7-selected cells formed the naive CD8 fraction, which excluded terminally differentiated effector memory CD45RA+ cells. This specimen belongs to a study of shared clonotypes between healthy human individuals. Generated by immunoSEQ multiplex PCR, the TCRdb table keeps only in-frame clones and is missing some. The sample lists about 700,000 clones; 92% were seen once. The length of the CDR3 is 16 residues. Trimming left V 0 bases short and J 2 bases short, with 12 bases between. Germline CDR1 reads SGDLS; CDR2 reads YYNGEE. General study points: Non-shared clonotypes showed lower generation probabilities than clonotypes common to all four donors.

J is TRBJ1-3 and V is TRBV9; tentatively, D is TRBD1 (5 bases). Sequencing was carried out using naive CD8+ T cells sorted from blood. The TCR originated in a young man in good health. In nucleotides, the CDR3 is TGTGCCAGCAGCGTAGCCAGAGGGGAAGCTGGAAACACCATATATTTT. This translates into CASSVARGEAGNTIYF.